This TCR beta chain was profiled in a study of T cells in Graves' hyperthyroidism and ophthalmopathy. PBMCs were obtained from about 10 ml fresh peripheral blood. Study observations and caveats: A model of 13 V-J pairs discriminated ophthalmopathy from stable hyperthyroidism.

This clonotype was counted ten times or more. The antigen is undetermined. Amplified TCR beta CDR3 regions came from RNA transcripts. A set of HTBI primers served as the primers for a first-round RT-PCR of the TCR CDR3. From the multiplex PCR reads, TCRdb called clonotypes with MiXCR, one entry per CDR3 protein. This sample has hundreds of thousands of distinct CDR3 sequences, with under 20% found just once. The CDR3 extends over 14 amino acids. The V gene's germline CDR1 is LGHDT and CDR2 YNNKEL (reference sequence). V lost 1 base and J lost 10, with 15 bases in between. The V call is TRBV3-1, the J call TRBJ2-3; D may be TRBD1 (5 bases). The sequence was collected from a woman in her thirties with Graves' hyperthyroidism. The material sequenced was blood. CDR3 protein: CASSQVAGSGSQYF. CDR3 DNA sequence: TGTGCCAGCAGCCAAGTGGCAGGGTCAGGATCGCAGTATTTT.